This TCR beta chain originates from a study of early T cells in non-severe SARS-CoV-2 infection. From the 5' RACE reads, TCRdb called clonotypes with MiXCR, one entry per CDR3 protein. The sample holds about 69,000 distinct CDR3 sequences; about 12% are singletons and the top ten take 6% to 7%. CDR3 length equals 11 residues. Germline V CDR1 and CDR2: SGHRS, YFSETQ. V lost 6 bases, J lost 1 base, and 4 bases lay in between. This clonotype occurred many times. The sequenced sample was whole blood. This sequence originates from an adult who was a healthcare worker with PCR-confirmed SARS-CoV-2 infection or an uninfected control (not recorded which). The chain joins TRBV5-1 to TRBJ1-1; D unresolved. The DNA for the CDR3 is TGCGCCAGCAAAGGGAACACTGAAGCTTTCTTT. As protein: CASKGNTEAFF.